This T cell receptor beta chain was retrieved from a study of beta chain features in type 1 diabetes. CDR3 length: 15 amino acids. Germline CDR1 reads SGHNT; CDR2 reads YYREEE (reference sequence). The V end lost 2 bases, the J end lost 3 bases, and 13 bases lay between the germline ends. Expressed TCRB transcripts got sequenced, as all isolated RNA was reverse transcribed. Profiling relied on immunoSEQ multiplex PCR, and the TCRdb table lists in-frame clones only, not all of them. The sample consists of 150,000 to 200,000 clones, less than 9.5% of them appearing once. The study's findings and limits: Type 1 diabetes patients showed a moderate but significant shortening of TCRB CDR3s in all four CD4+ subsets.

This clone has just a few counts. Its antigen is not identified. The V call is TRBV5-4, the J call TRBJ2-3; D perhaps matches TRBD1 (5 bases). This clonotype was sampled from a young woman in good health. Sample: central memory CD4+ T cells from blood. CDR3 DNA: TGTGCCAGCAGCTTTAAACAGCGACAGACAGATACGCAGTATTTT. It specifies CASSFKQRQTDTQYF.